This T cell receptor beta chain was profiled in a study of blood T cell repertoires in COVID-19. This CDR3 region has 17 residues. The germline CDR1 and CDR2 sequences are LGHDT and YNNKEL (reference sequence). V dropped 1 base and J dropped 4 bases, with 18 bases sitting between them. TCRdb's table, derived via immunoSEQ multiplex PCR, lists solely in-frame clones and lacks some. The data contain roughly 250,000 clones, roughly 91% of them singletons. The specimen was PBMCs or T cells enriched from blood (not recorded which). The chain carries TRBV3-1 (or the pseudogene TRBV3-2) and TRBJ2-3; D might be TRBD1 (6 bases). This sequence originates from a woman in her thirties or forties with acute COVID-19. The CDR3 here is CASSQGGHTGSSDTQYF. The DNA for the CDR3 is TGTGCCAGCAGCCAAGGAGGACACACAGGGTCGTCAGATACGCAGTATTTT.